The 20 T cell receptor beta chains below all came from one sample that was sequenced in a study of identical twins. In TCRdb, the 5' RACE reads were re-called with MiXCR into one record per CDR3 protein. The table includes under 900,000 distinct CDR3 sequences, approximately 13% detected once. These sequences were also reported in another study, on yellow fever vaccine responses in identical twins.

The sequencing sample was made of PBMCs. The receptors were sampled from a woman under 30 in good health.

This clonotype showed up many times. The gene calls are TRBV10-3 and TRBJ1-2, with a weak D call TRBD1 (6 bases). The CDR3 covers 14 residues. The V gene lost 0 bases and the J gene lost 4 bases, with 9 bases spanning the gap. Germline CDR1 is ENHRY and CDR2 is SYGVKD. CDR3 amino acids: CAISESTGRYGYTF. DNA of the CDR3: TGTGCCATCAGTGAGTCCACAGGGCGCTATGGCTACACCTTC.

J is TRBJ2-1 and V is TRBV6-2 or TRBV6-3, with 7 bases matching TRBD2. The V gene's germline CDR1 is MNHEY and CDR2 SVGEGT. Trimming at V came to 6 bases and at J to 0 bases, leaving 5 bases not matched to a gene. This CDR3 has 15 residues. CDR3 loop: CASSRASGSYNEQFF. The CDR3 bases are TGTGCCAGCAGCCGGGCTAGCGGCTCCTACAATGAGCAGTTCTTC.

This clonotype was observed once. V gene TRBV6-5 combines with J gene TRBJ2-5; 9 positions agree with TRBD2. Germline CDR1 reads MNHEY; CDR2 reads SVGAGI. V was clipped by 0 bases and J by 4 bases; unmatched bases: 0. This CDR3 region has 14 residues. The CDR3 DNA is TGTGCCAGCAGTTACTCTAGCGGGAGAGAGACCCAGTACTTC. It translates to CASSYSSGRETQYF.

This clonotype showed up many times. This chain uses TRBV5-1 with TRBJ2-3; D not resolved. CDR1 is SGHRS, CDR2 YFSETQ, per germline. Between the trimmed V and J ends, which lost 1 base and 0 bases, there was a span of 9 bases. The length of the CDR3 is 15 residues. In DNA form, the CDR3 reads TGCGCCAGCAGCTTGAATGGGCTAAGCACAGATACGCAGTATTTT. Its translation is CASSLNGLSTDTQYF.

This chain links TRBV6-1 with TRBJ2-7, with 7 nucleotides matching TRBD2. CDR1 is MNHNS, CDR2 SASEGT, per germline. This CDR3 contains 15 residues. J was trimmed by 3 bases and V by 2 bases; bases with no gene match: 7. The CDR3 is CASSETGGPLYEQYV. CDR3 DNA sequence: TGTGCCAGCAGTGAAACGGGGGGTCCACTCTACGAGCAGTACGTC.

This clonotype was counted at least ten times. The rearrangement links TRBV5-6 to TRBJ1-4; no reliable D call. This CDR3 is 13 amino acids long. CDR1 is SGHDT, CDR2 YYEEEE, per germline. Between the trimmed V and J ends, which lost 0 bases and 6 bases, there was a span of 6 bases. The CDR3 nucleotides read TGTGCCAGCAGCTTGGCTCGGTATGAAAAACTGTTTTTT. Translating gives CASSLARYEKLFF.

This clonotype was detected only a few times. The chain is built from TRBV7-6 and TRBJ2-1; 7 positions match TRBD2. This CDR3 spans 18 amino acids. Germline CDR1 SGHVS, CDR2 FNYEAQ. J gave up 4 bases and V 1 base, and 13 bases lay outside the gene matches. Written as DNA, the CDR3 is TGTGCCAGCAGCTTAGTAGCCCCGCTAGCGGAACCTTACAATGAGCAGTTCTTC. Translated, it gives CASSLVAPLAEPYNEQFF. The full variable domain, completed using reference TRBV7-6 and TRBJ2-1, is GAGVSQSPRYKVTKRGQDVALRCDPISGHVSLYWYRQALGQGPEFLTYFNYEAQQDKSGLPNDRFSAERPEGSISTLTIQRTEQRDSAMYRCASSLVAPLAEPYNEQFFGPGTRLTVL.

Only a few counts were recorded for this clonotype. The gene calls are TRBV5-1 and TRBJ2-6; 10 positions match TRBD1. Germline CDR1 is SGHRS and CDR2 is YFSETQ. With 7 bases clipped from V and 1 base from J, the junction kept 5 bases outside the gene matches. CDR3 size: 16 residues. CDR3 coding DNA: TGCGCCAGCGCGACAGGGGGCGGTTCTGGGGCCAACGTCCTGACTTTC. The encoded protein is CASATGGGSGANVLTF.

The chain uses TRBV5-5 and TRBJ2-7, with D unclear. This CDR3 is 14 amino acids long. Germline V lookup: CDR1 SGHKS, CDR2 YYEKEE (reference sequence). Trimming pared 0 bases from V and 0 bases from J, leaving 7 bases between. The CDR3 bases are TGTGCCAGCAGCTTGGGATACATCTCCTACGAGCAGTACTTC. It is translated as CASSLGYISYEQYF.

This clonotype was found a few times. The rearrangement joins TRBV7-8 to TRBJ2-5; the D call may be TRBD1 or TRBD2 (5 bases each). CDR1 is SGHVS and CDR2 is FQNEAQ in the germline V gene. The CDR3 spans 14 residues. V lost 4 bases and J lost 2, with 11 bases in between. The CDR3 sequence: CASSWDGIQETQYF. The CDR3 nucleotides are TGTGCCAGCAGCTGGGACGGTATACAAGAGACCCAGTACTTC.

This chain connects TRBV9 to TRBJ2-7; possible D gene TRBD2, 6 bases. The CDR3 length is 13 residues. CDR1 is SGDLS and CDR2 is YYNGEE in the germline V gene. V gave up 1 base and J gave up 6 bases, with 11 bases separating them. The CDR3: CASSVWEDGEQYF. The CDR3 DNA is TGTGCCAGCAGCGTATGGGAGGACGGCGAGCAGTACTTC.

This clonotype was counted only a few times. The rearrangement links TRBV2 to TRBJ1-4, with D uncertain. CDR3 size: 13 residues. Germline V gene sequence: CDR1 SNHLY, CDR2 FYNNEI. V was trimmed by 7 bases and J by 7 bases, leaving 13 bases between them. Here the CDR3 reads CASTRRRGEKLFF. The CDR3 coding sequence is TGTGCCAGCACCCGACGCCGGGGTGAAAAACTGTTTTTT.

V and J are TRBV12-3 or TRBV12-4 and TRBJ2-5; 13 positions match TRBD2. The CDR3 contains 15 residues. Trimming cost V 4 bases and J 6 bases; bases outside gene matches: 5. The CDR3 bases are TGTGCCAGCAGTTCCGGACTAGCGGGAGTAAAGACCCAGTACTTC. This gives the protein CASSSGLAGVKTQYF.

In its sample, this clonotype was seen many times. The chain employs TRBV20-1 and TRBJ2-7, with 7 nucleotides matching TRBD1. The CDR3 has 15 amino acids. V was pared by 3 bases and J by 6 bases, with 14 bases of the junction left unmatched. Germline V gives CDR1 DFQATT, CDR2 SNEGSKA (reference sequence). The CDR3 loop is CSARGLDRASAEQYF. The CDR3 DNA sequence: TGCAGTGCTAGGGGCCTCGACAGGGCATCGGCCGAGCAGTACTTC.

This clonotype came up many times. This chain uses TRBV20-1 with TRBJ1-1; unclear D gene. The ends were cut back, 2 bases at V and 4 bases at J, with 11 bases in the middle. The CDR3 consists of 13 residues. The germline V gene encodes CDR1 DFQATT and CDR2 SNEGSKA (reference sequence). DNA for the CDR3: TGCAGTGCTAGAAACTCTGATATCACTGAAGCTTTCTTT. Amino acid sequence: CSARNSDITEAFF.

The CDR3 bases are TGCGCCAGCAGCTCGCTTAGCGGGGCAAGGGCAGATACGCAGTATTTT. Translated: CASSSLSGARADTQYF. The J gene is TRBJ2-3, the V gene TRBV5-1; 8 bases match TRBD2. The germline V gene has CDR1 SGHRS and CDR2 YFSETQ. This CDR3 is 16 amino acids long. V dropped 3 bases and J dropped 4; count of bases not matched to a gene: 10.

This clonotype has just a few counts. The genes are TRBV12-3 or TRBV12-4 and TRBJ2-5; perhaps D is TRBD1 or TRBD2 (5 bases each). The length of the CDR3 is 14 residues. V was cut by 10 bases and J by 5 bases, with 20 bases left in between. The CDR3 sequence: CATAPGRVLETQYF. The CDR3 DNA sequence: TGTGCCACTGCCCCGGGACGGGTCCTTGAGACCCAGTACTTC.

In this sample, this clonotype turned up many times. The chain is built from TRBV12-3 or TRBV12-4 and TRBJ1-4, with 8 bases that match TRBD1. V lost 3 bases and J lost 6; bases outside the gene matches: 3. This CDR3 region has 14 residues. CDR3 DNA sequence: TGTGCCAGCAGTTTCAGGGGGCGCGATGAAAAACTGTTTTTT. Protein: CASSFRGRDEKLFF.

This rearrangement joins TRBV15 to TRBJ1-1; D unresolved. Trimming stripped 0 bases from V and 3 bases from J, with 8 bases between. This CDR3 has 14 residues. CDR1 and CDR2 (germline): LNHNV, YYDKDF (reference sequence). The CDR3 loop reads CATSRDSRDTEAFF. The CDR3 DNA is TGTGCCACCAGCAGAGATTCGAGGGACACTGAAGCTTTCTTT.

Only a few counts were recorded for this clonotype. V is TRBV27 and J is TRBJ2-1; 11 nucleotides line up with TRBD2. Germline V gene data show CDR1 as MNHEY and CDR2 as SMNVEV (reference sequence). Trimming cost V 5 bases and J 1 base; bases outside gene matches: 13. The CDR3 loop spans 19 amino acids. The CDR3 DNA reads TGTGCCAGCAGTATGTTCCCCGGGACTAGCGGTCGATCCTACAATGAGCAGTTCTTC. This codes for CASSMFPGTSGRSYNEQFF.